These 28 T cell receptor beta chains were sequenced from one sample in a study of response to subunit inactivated influenza vaccine. TCRdb passed the RT-PCR reads through MiXCR, listing each CDR3 protein once. The repertoire holds approximately 730,000 distinct CDR3 sequences, with more than 11% as singletons. Here the sequenced sample was PBMCs from blood, taken 14 to 15 days before vaccination. All receptors come from a middle-aged man who received an inactivated influenza vaccine.

V and J are TRBV6-4 and TRBJ1-2, with a possible D match to TRBD1 (5 bases). Trimming removed 6 bases at V and 3 bases at J, with 11 bases between. CDR1 is MRHNA and CDR2 is SNTAGT in the germline V gene. There are 13 residues in the CDR3. The CDR3 nucleotides are TGTGCCAGCAGCCAGACCAGGGACTATGGCTACACCTTC. Amino acids: CASSQTRDYGYTF.

The chain combines TRBV6-5 with TRBJ2-7; D is unclear. This CDR3 is built from 17 residues. Trimming stripped 4 bases from V and 3 bases from J, with 22 bases between. Germline CDR1 reads MNHEY; CDR2 reads SVGAGI. CDR3 in amino acids: CASSSSGALQFYYEQYF. CDR3 coding DNA: TGTGCCAGCAGTTCCTCGGGCGCACTCCAATTTTACTACGAGCAGTACTTC.

V usage is TRBV5-1 and J usage is TRBJ1-2, with D possibly TRBD1 on 6 matching bases. V lost 3 bases to trimming and J lost 6 bases, with 15 bases between them. The CDR3 is made up of 14 amino acids. The V gene's germline CDR1 is SGHRS and CDR2 YFSETQ. The CDR3 protein is CASSSNDRRNGYTF. CDR3 nucleotide sequence: TGCGCCAGCAGCTCCAACGACAGGCGCAATGGCTACACCTTC.

In this sample, this clonotype turned up a few times. The chain uses TRBV6-1 and TRBJ1-1; D gene unclear. Trimming removed 7 bases at V and 1 base at J, with 10 bases between. Germline-derived CDR1 and CDR2 are MNHNS and SASEGT. The CDR3 runs to 13 residues. CDR3 sequence: CASNSGENTEAFF. The CDR3 bases are TGTGCCAGCAACAGTGGGGAGAACACTGAAGCTTTCTTT.

V gene TRBV19 combines with J gene TRBJ2-4; 9 positions match TRBD1. This CDR3 region has 17 residues. Germline CDR1 reads LNHDA; CDR2 reads SQIVND (reference sequence). The V segment lost 8 bases and the J segment 7 bases; nucleotides outside the gene matches: 18. CDR3 residues: CASAGTGYPGPGNIQYF. The CDR3 bases are TGTGCCAGTGCCGGGACAGGGTATCCGGGTCCTGGGAACATTCAGTACTTC.

This sequence joins TRBV20-1 and TRBJ2-7, with D perhaps TRBD2 (5 bases). V gave up 3 bases and J gave up 3 bases, with 9 bases separating them. The length of the CDR3 is 12 residues. Germline CDR1 is DFQATT and CDR2 is SNEGSKA (reference sequence). The CDR3 bases are TGCAGTGCTAGCCTACTAGTCTACGAGCAGTACTTC. It translates to CSASLLVYEQYF.

There are a few counts of this clonotype. The genes are TRBV7-9 and TRBJ2-2; 7 nucleotides match TRBD1. CDR1 and CDR2 from the germline V gene are SEHNR and FQNEAQ (reference sequence). The CDR3 runs 15 residues. Trimming removed 5 bases from V and 1 base from J; junction bases left unmatched: 4. This CDR3 is CASSPGQLNTGELFF. CDR3 sequence (DNA): TGTGCCAGCAGCCCGGGACAGCTGAACACCGGGGAGCTGTTTTTT.

This clonotype was counted between two and nine times. The chain carries TRBV15 and TRBJ2-1, with TRBD1 identical over 10 bases. The V segment lost 7 bases and the J segment 2 bases; nucleotides outside the gene matches: 2. Germline V lookup: CDR1 LNHNV, CDR2 YYDKDF (reference sequence). The CDR3 is 14 residues long. The CDR3 sequence: CATTGTGAYNEQFF. The CDR3 DNA is TGTGCCACCACTGGGACAGGGGCCTACAATGAGCAGTTCTTC.

The V and J genes are TRBV9 and TRBJ2-1, with D possibly matching TRBD1 (6 bases). CDR1 and CDR2 from the germline V gene are SGDLS and YYNGEE. Trimming shortened V by 3 bases and J by 3 bases, and 7 bases separated the two germline ends. The CDR3 loop spans 13 amino acids. The CDR3 sequence: CASSGQDYNEQFF. The CDR3 DNA is TGTGCCAGCAGCGGACAGGACTACAATGAGCAGTTCTTC.

The sample holds a few counts of this clonotype. The rearrangement joins TRBV29-1 to TRBJ2-2, with D unclear. The CDR3 has 11 residues. Trimming left V 7 bases short and J 6 bases short, with 9 bases between. Germline loops: CDR1 SQVTM, CDR2 ANQGSEA. The CDR3 protein is CSARLAGELFF. The CDR3, as DNA: TGCAGCGCCCGATTGGCCGGGGAGCTGTTTTTT.

The sample holds a few counts of this clonotype. The chain links TRBV30 to TRBJ1-5; D gene unclear. From germline, CDR1 is GTSNPN and CDR2 SVGIG (reference sequence). CDR3 length equals 15 residues. The V end was cut by 1 base, the J end by 2 bases, with 12 bases between. This CDR3 reads CAWSEGMSGNQPQHF. The CDR3 coding sequence is TGTGCCTGGAGTGAGGGAATGAGTGGCAATCAGCCCCAGCATTTT. Drawing the rest from reference TRBV30 and TRBJ1-5, the complete variable domain is SQTIHQWPATLVQPVGSPLSLECTVEGTSNPNLYWYRQAAGRGLQLLFYSVGIGQISSEVPQNLSASRPQDRQFILSSKKLLLSDSGFYLCAWSEGMSGNQPQHFGDGTRLSIL.

The chain recombines TRBV28 with TRBJ1-4; no definite D call. The V end lost 3 bases, the J end lost 5 bases, and 7 bases lay between the germline ends. The CDR3 runs to 13 residues. The V gene's germline CDR1 is MDHEN and CDR2 SYDVKM. The CDR3 loop reads CASSFRTNEKLFF. DNA of the CDR3: TGTGCCAGCAGTTTCCGAACAAATGAAAAACTGTTTTTT.

The V and J genes are TRBV12-3 or TRBV12-4 and TRBJ2-1; D gene ambiguous. The CDR3 sequence is 11 residues long. V was trimmed by 4 bases and J by 10 bases, leaving 8 bases between them. In DNA form, the CDR3 reads TGTGCCAGCAGTTCCCGTTGGGAGCAGTTCTTC. This encodes CASSSRWEQFF.

This chain uses TRBV3-1 with TRBJ2-7; weak D call: TRBD2 (6 bases). The V gene's germline CDR1 is LGHDT and CDR2 YNNKEL (reference sequence). V was shortened by 4 bases and J by 6 bases, with 22 bases between the two germline ends. CDR3 length: 16 amino acids. In nucleotides, the CDR3 is TGTGCCAGCAGCCCCTGGATGACTAGTACCGCTCGCGAGCAGTACTTC. Amino acid sequence: CASSPWMTSTAREQYF.

This clonotype was counted a few times. The rearrangement links TRBV6-2 or TRBV6-3 to TRBJ2-2; D may correspond to TRBD1 or TRBD2 (5 bases each). Germline CDR1 reads MNHEY; CDR2 reads SVGEGT. The CDR3 runs to 16 residues. The V end lost 6 bases, the J end lost 0 bases, and 14 bases lay between the germline ends. The CDR3, as DNA: TGTGCCAGCAGCCGGTTTGGGGGTGCGAACACCGGGGAGCTGTTTTTT. Protein product: CASSRFGGANTGELFF.

This clonotype has just a few counts. This chain connects TRBV20-1 to TRBJ2-7; 8 nucleotides align to TRBD2. V was pared by 1 base and J by 5 bases, with 7 bases of the junction left unmatched. Germline V lookup: CDR1 DFQATT, CDR2 SNEGSKA (reference sequence). The CDR3 runs 14 residues. DNA of the CDR3: TGCAGTGCTAGAGCCACGGGAGGGGAGAACGAGCAGTACTTC. Translated: CSARATGGENEQYF.

The V call is TRBV28, the J call TRBJ1-1; 10 bases match TRBD1. The germline V gene has CDR1 MDHEN and CDR2 SYDVKM. The junction had 9 bases not matched to a gene; V was cut back by 5 bases and J by 3 bases. The CDR3 loop spans 16 amino acids. CDR3 sequence: CASSPGTGVGYTEAFF. The CDR3 bases are TGTGCCAGCAGTCCAGGGACAGGGGTCGGGTACACTGAAGCTTTCTTT.

This clonotype was observed a handful of times. The rearrangement joins TRBV13 to TRBJ2-5; 10 bases map to TRBD2. This CDR3 has 16 amino acids. CDR1 and CDR2 (germline): PRHDT, FYEKMQ (reference sequence). V was pared by 4 bases and J by 2 bases, with 7 bases of the junction left unmatched. The CDR3 sequence: CASSSRTSGPQETQYF. CDR3 DNA sequence: TGTGCCAGCAGCTCTCGGACTAGCGGACCTCAAGAGACCCAGTACTTC.

This clonotype was detected only a few times. The CDR3 DNA follows: TGTGCCAGCAGCTTAAGCGTACTAGCGGGAAAGGGCGGTGAGCAGTTCTTC. Amino acids: CASSLSVLAGKGGEQFF. This chain links TRBV7-9 with TRBJ2-1; 10 positions agree with TRBD2. The CDR3 totals 17 residues. Germline trimming cut 2 bases from V and 9 bases from J; bases unmatched to any gene: 13. In germline, CDR1 is SEHNR, CDR2 FQNEAQ (reference sequence).

The chain is built from TRBV20-1 and TRBJ1-5, with a tentative D call TRBD1 (5 bases). V shed 0 bases and J shed 0 bases, with 12 bases lying between them. CDR1 and CDR2 from the germline V gene are DFQATT and SNEGSKA (reference sequence). This CDR3 has 16 residues. The DNA for the CDR3 is TGCAGTGCTAGAGATTCGACAGACTATAGCAATCAGCCCCAGCATTTT. Translation gives CSARDSTDYSNQPQHF.

The chain recombines TRBV6-2 or TRBV6-3 with TRBJ1-2; the match to TRBD1 covers 7 bases. Germline lookup yields CDR1 MNHEY and CDR2 SVGEGT. The CDR3 covers 15 residues. With 6 bases clipped from V and 8 bases from J, the junction kept 15 bases outside the gene matches. CDR3 coding DNA: TGTGCCAGCAGCTATGGGACACAGGGGTTCGAAGGCTACACCTTC. It translates to CASSYGTQGFEGYTF.

The rearrangement links TRBV25-1 to TRBJ2-5; D remains unclear. Germline CDR1 and CDR2: MGHDK and SYGVNS. Trimming took 1 base from V and 1 from J, leaving 4 bases between them. The CDR3 runs 13 residues. Here the CDR3 DNA reads TGTGCCAGCAGTGAATGGTCCCAAGAGACCCAGTACTTC. This translates into CASSEWSQETQYF.

Ten or more counts support this clonotype. This sequence joins TRBV5-1 and TRBJ2-1; TRBD2 matches 15 bases. Germline trimming cut 4 bases from V and 8 bases from J; bases unmatched to any gene: 13. This CDR3 is 18 amino acids long. The germline V gene has CDR1 SGHRS and CDR2 YFSETQ. Here the CDR3 reads CASSPRTSGRASLHEQFF. The DNA of the CDR3 is TGCGCCAGCAGCCCCCGGACTAGCGGGAGGGCCTCCCTCCATGAGCAGTTCTTC.

V usage is TRBV19 and J usage is TRBJ2-7; either TRBD1 or TRBD2 may fit D (5 bases each). This CDR3 is 15 amino acids long. Per germline, CDR1 LNHDA and CDR2 SQIVND (reference sequence). With 6 bases removed from V and 6 bases from J, the gap between germline ends came to 21 bases. For the CDR3, the DNA is TGTGCCAGTAGCGCCCAGAGGGGAGAGGGCGGCGAGCAGTACTTC. It specifies CASSAQRGEGGEQYF.

This clonotype was counted a few times. The V call is TRBV2, the J call TRBJ1-2; 7 bases match TRBD1. The germline V gene has CDR1 SNHLY and CDR2 FYNNEI. Trimming removed 6 bases from V and 4 bases from J; junction bases left unmatched: 11. This CDR3 is built from 15 residues. Written as DNA, the CDR3 is TGTGCCAGCAGGGACAGGTTCTATACCGTCTATGGCTACACCTTC. It translates to CASRDRFYTVYGYTF.

The V and J genes are TRBV6-2 or TRBV6-3 and TRBJ2-1, with TRBD1 matching over 8 bases. The V gene end was trimmed by 2 bases and the J gene end by 4 bases; junction bases not matched to a gene: 13. CDR1 and CDR2 from the germline V gene are MNHEY and SVGEGT. This CDR3 comprises 18 residues. The CDR3 region is CASSYPRSGQGQYNEQFF. The CDR3 DNA sequence: TGTGCCAGCAGTTACCCGAGATCAGGACAGGGCCAATACAATGAGCAGTTCTTC.

This clonotype was seen ten or more times. This chain uses TRBV12-3 or TRBV12-4 with TRBJ2-1; possibly TRBD1 or TRBD2 for D (5 bases each). The V end was cut by 2 bases, the J end by 7 bases, with 15 bases between. The CDR3 totals 15 residues. CDR3 residues: CASSLPQAGANEQFF. The CDR3 bases are TGTGCCAGCAGTTTACCCCAAGCCGGGGCGAATGAGCAGTTCTTC.

This clonotype was recorded many times. This chain joins TRBV21-1 and TRBJ2-1; the DNA was not used to check the table's D call, TRBD1. TRBV21-1 is a documented pseudogene. This CDR3 contains 12 residues. CDR3 loop: CASSKRQAEQFF. CDR3 bases: TGTGCCAGCAGCAAACGACAGGCCGAGCAGTTCTTC.